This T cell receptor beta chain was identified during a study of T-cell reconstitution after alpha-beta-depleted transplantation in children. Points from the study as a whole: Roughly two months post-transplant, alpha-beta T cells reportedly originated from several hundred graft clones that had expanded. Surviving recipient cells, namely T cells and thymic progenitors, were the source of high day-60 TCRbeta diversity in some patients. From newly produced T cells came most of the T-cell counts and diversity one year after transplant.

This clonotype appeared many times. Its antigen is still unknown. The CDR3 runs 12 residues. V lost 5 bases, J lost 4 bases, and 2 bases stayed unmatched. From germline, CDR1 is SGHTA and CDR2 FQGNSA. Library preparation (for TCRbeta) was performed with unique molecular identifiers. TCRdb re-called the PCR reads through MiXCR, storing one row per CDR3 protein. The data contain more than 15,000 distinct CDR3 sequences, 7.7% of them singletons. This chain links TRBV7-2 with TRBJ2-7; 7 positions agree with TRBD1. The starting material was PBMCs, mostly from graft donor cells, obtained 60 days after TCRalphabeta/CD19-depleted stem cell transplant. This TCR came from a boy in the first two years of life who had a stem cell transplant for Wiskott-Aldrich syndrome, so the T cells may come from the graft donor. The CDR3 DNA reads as TGTGCCAGCAGCGACAGGGTTTACGAGCAGTACTTC. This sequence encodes CASSDRVYEQYF.